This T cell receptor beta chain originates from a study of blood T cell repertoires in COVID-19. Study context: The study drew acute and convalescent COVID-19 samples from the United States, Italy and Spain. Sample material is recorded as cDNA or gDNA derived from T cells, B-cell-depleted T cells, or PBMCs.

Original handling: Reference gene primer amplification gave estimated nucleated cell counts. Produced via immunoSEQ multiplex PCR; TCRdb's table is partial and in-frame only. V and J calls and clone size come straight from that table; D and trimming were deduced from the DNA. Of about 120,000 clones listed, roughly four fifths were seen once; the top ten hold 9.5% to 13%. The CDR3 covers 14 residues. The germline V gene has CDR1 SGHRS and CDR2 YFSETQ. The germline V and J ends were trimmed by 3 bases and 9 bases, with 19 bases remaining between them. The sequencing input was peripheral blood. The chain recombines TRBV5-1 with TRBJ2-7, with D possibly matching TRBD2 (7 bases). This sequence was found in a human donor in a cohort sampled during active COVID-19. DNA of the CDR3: TGCGCCAGCAGCTCCGGGGGGCTGCTTGAGGCGCAGTACTTC. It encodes CASSSGGLLEAQYF.